The source of this TCR beta chain is a study of neoadjuvant anti-PD-1 for oral cavity cancer. General observations from the study: Each response group had just a few patients in TCR analyses.

This sample's time point: after neoadjuvant nivolumab, at surgical resection. This CDR3 has 14 residues. Trimming removed 0 bases at V and 4 bases at J, with 9 bases between. The germline gives CDR1 LGHNA, CDR2 YSLEER. Concerning this clone itself: What it binds is unknown.

Method: immunoSEQ multiplex PCR; TCRdb's copy keeps in-frame clones and lacks some. The sample holds around 8,000 clones, approximately 70% seen once. The source material was PBMCs, sampled after nivolumab (anti-PD-1) treatment. The sequence derives from a person aged 35-80 years with oral cavity squamous cell carcinoma. J is TRBJ1-2 and V is TRBV4-3; D is unclear. CDR3 loop: CASSQDGSVYGYTF. As DNA, the CDR3 is TGCGCCAGCAGCCAAGATGGGTCAGTCTATGGCTACACCTTC.